This passage covers 13 T cell receptor beta chains from one sample sequenced in a study of T cell changes during pregnancy in multiple sclerosis. Produced via immunoSEQ multiplex PCR; TCRdb's table is partial and in-frame only. The sample yields tens of thousands of clones, less than 95% seen once. The sequencing used CD4+ T cells from peripheral blood mononuclear cells, collected in the third trimester of pregnancy. These receptors were collected from a female donor with multiple sclerosis, enrolled in a pregnancy study.

This clone was counted once. The chain uses TRBV19 and TRBJ2-1, with 10 bases lining up with TRBD2. Germline trimming cut 6 bases from V and 2 bases from J; bases unmatched to any gene: 4. The CDR3 loop spans 15 amino acids. Germline assignment: CDR1 LNHDA and CDR2 SQIVND (reference sequence). The CDR3 sequence is CASSPSGGAYNEQFF. The CDR3 region has the DNA TGTGCCAGTAGCCCAAGCGGGGGGGCCTACAATGAGCAGTTCTTC.

The CDR3 protein is CAWSPLADTQYF. CDR3 nucleotide sequence: TGTGCCTGGAGCCCACTAGCGGATACGCAGTATTTT. J is TRBJ2-3 and V is TRBV30; 7 bases fit TRBD2. Germline V gene sequence: CDR1 GTSNPN, CDR2 SVGIG (reference sequence). The CDR3 contains 12 residues. V dropped 3 bases and J dropped 6; count of bases not matched to a gene: 3. Full variable domain (missing parts from reference TRBV30 and TRBJ2-3): SQTIHQWPATLVQPVGSPLSLECTVEGTSNPNLYWYRQAAGRGLQLLFYSVGIGQISSEVPQNLSASRPQDRQFILSSKKLLLSDSGFYLCAWSPLADTQYFGPGTRLTVL.

The chain couples TRBV23-1 to TRBJ2-3, with TRBD2 identical over 12 bases. TRBV23-1 is sorted into the ORF group, with uncertain function. The CDR3 consists of 16 residues. J gave up 4 bases and V 2 bases, and 4 bases lay outside the gene matches. The CDR3 sequence is CASSQLAGGGADTQYF. The CDR3 DNA sequence: TGCGCCAGCAGTCAACTAGCGGGGGGGGGAGCAGATACGCAGTATTTT.

The gene calls are TRBV2 and TRBJ2-5; possibly TRBD1 for D (6 bases). The V gene's germline CDR1 is SNHLY and CDR2 FYNNEI. The CDR3 contains 14 residues. Between the trimmed V and J ends, which lost 1 base and 5 bases, there was a span of 11 bases. The CDR3 DNA follows: TGTGCCAGCAGTGAAGGGTACAGGGTGGAGACCCAGTACTTC. It is translated as CASSEGYRVETQYF.

This chain connects TRBV6-6 to TRBJ1-6, with D possibly being TRBD1 (5 bases). This CDR3 contains 15 residues. Trimming left V 7 bases short and J 0 bases short, with 10 bases between. Germline V gene sequence: CDR1 MNHNY, CDR2 SVGAGI (reference sequence). The CDR3 is CASTPGGSYNSPLHF. In DNA, the CDR3 is TGTGCCAGCACCCCGGGGGGCTCCTATAATTCACCCCTCCACTTT.

This rearrangement joins TRBV30 to TRBJ2-1; tentative D call: TRBD2 (6 bases). Germline V gives CDR1 GTSNPN, CDR2 SVGIG (reference sequence). Trimming cost V 2 bases and J 2 bases, with 13 bases left between them. The CDR3 consists of 15 residues. The CDR3 DNA follows: TGTGCCTGGAGTCTCGGGTCGGGGGCCTACAATGAGCAGTTCTTC. Its translation: CAWSLGSGAYNEQFF. The full variable domain, with the rest looked up from reference TRBV30 and TRBJ2-1, is SQTIHQWPATLVQPVGSPLSLECTVEGTSNPNLYWYRQAAGRGLQLLFYSVGIGQISSEVPQNLSASRPQDRQFILSSKKLLLSDSGFYLCAWSLGSGAYNEQFFGPGTRLTVL.

The rearrangement links TRBV7-9 to TRBJ2-3; D possibly corresponds to TRBD2 (5 bases). The CDR3 extends over 13 amino acids. Trimming left V 5 bases short and J 2 bases short, with 8 bases between. Germline CDR1 SEHNR, CDR2 FQNEAQ (reference sequence). The CDR3 DNA reads TGTGCCAGCAGCCCCGACTACACAGATACGCAGTATTTT. As protein: CASSPDYTDTQYF.

V is TRBV6-5 and J is TRBJ1-1, with 7 bases fitting TRBD1. Unmatched junction bases numbered 3, after V lost 5 bases and J lost 3 bases. Germline V gene data show CDR1 as MNHEY and CDR2 as SVGAGI. The CDR3 has 13 residues. Written as DNA, the CDR3 is TGTGCCAGCAGTCGTCAGGGGGACACTGAAGCTTTCTTT. Amino acid sequence: CASSRQGDTEAFF.

V is TRBV7-2 and J is TRBJ2-7, with 8 bases identical to TRBD1. The CDR3 runs to 15 residues. Per germline, CDR1 SGHTA and CDR2 FQGNSA. V trimming: 0 bases; J trimming: 3 bases; junction bases outside the gene matches: 4. The CDR3 spells CASSLARDRLYEQYF. In nucleotides, the CDR3 is TGTGCCAGCAGCTTAGCGCGGGACAGGCTCTACGAGCAGTACTTC.

This rearrangement joins TRBV7-2 to TRBJ2-7; D is perhaps TRBD2 (6 bases). The CDR3 sequence is 15 residues long. V was shortened by 4 bases and J by 1 base, with 14 bases between the two germline ends. Germline-derived CDR1 and CDR2 are SGHTA and FQGNSA. The DNA of the CDR3 is TGTGCCAGCAGCTCCGACCCCGGGGGTTCCTACGAGCAGTACTTC. Protein product: CASSSDPGGSYEQYF. The whole variable domain, remainder taken from reference TRBV7-2 and TRBJ2-7, is GAGVSQSPSNKVTEKGKDVELRCDPISGHTALYWYRQSLGQGLEFLIYFQGNSAPDKSGLPSDRFSAERTGGSVSTLTIQRTQQEDSAVYLCASSSDPGGSYEQYFGPGTRLTVT.

The V call is TRBV30, the J call TRBJ1-5, with 7 bases matching TRBD1. The J segment lost 5 bases and the V segment lost 1 base, leaving 2 bases of the junction unmatched. Germline assignment: CDR1 GTSNPN and CDR2 SVGIG (reference sequence). This CDR3 has 13 amino acids. The CDR3 here is CAWSGQGYQPQHF. The CDR3 DNA sequence: TGTGCCTGGAGTGGACAGGGATATCAGCCCCAGCATTTT.

The chain combines TRBV30 with TRBJ2-7; 10 bases are a match to TRBD1. This CDR3 comprises 17 residues. Unmatched junction bases numbered 17, after V lost 5 bases and J lost 4 bases. Germline CDR1 GTSNPN, CDR2 SVGIG (reference sequence). The CDR3: CAWGIMSRDRGHYEQYF. The CDR3 coding sequence is TGTGCCTGGGGGATCATGTCCCGGGACAGGGGTCATTACGAGCAGTACTTC.

This clone was seen once. V gene TRBV10-1 combines with J gene TRBJ2-2, with 8 positions matching TRBD2. The CDR3 runs to 14 residues. Germline CDR1 reads WNHNN; CDR2 reads SYGVQD (reference sequence). Trimming removed 5 bases from V and 6 bases from J; junction bases left unmatched: 5. CDR3 sequence: CASSLGGASGELFF. In DNA, the CDR3 is TGCGCCAGCAGTCTCGGGGGGGCCTCCGGGGAGCTGTTTTTT.